One sample yielded the 13 T cell receptor beta chains listed below, sequenced in a study of response to subunit inactivated influenza vaccine. TCRdb used MiXCR to reprocess the RT-PCR reads, holding one entry per CDR3 protein. This table has 500,000 to 600,000 distinct CDR3 sequences, around 15% appearing once. The specimen was PBMCs from blood, collected less than 13 days after vaccination. The receptors were sampled from a man in his fifties or sixties who received an inactivated influenza vaccine.

This clonotype was observed a handful of times. This chain connects TRBV7-2 to TRBJ2-7; D not certain. Trimming shortened V by 2 bases and J by 3 bases, and 11 bases separated the two germline ends. The CDR3 covers 14 residues. The germline V gene has CDR1 SGHTA and CDR2 FQGNSA. This CDR3 is CASSLNPSDYEQYF. DNA of the CDR3: TGTGCCAGCAGCTTAAATCCCAGTGACTACGAGCAGTACTTC.

This clonotype was counted ten times or more. This chain joins TRBV5-1 and TRBJ2-7; perhaps TRBD1 as D (5 bases). The germline V gene encodes CDR1 SGHRS and CDR2 YFSETQ. There are 14 residues in the CDR3. V was trimmed by 7 bases and J by 0 bases, leaving 14 bases between them. The DNA of the CDR3 is TGCGCCAGCCATAAAGACAGTACCTCCTACGAGCAGTACTTC. Its protein product is CASHKDSTSYEQYF.

In its sample, this clonotype was seen a few times. The chain recombines TRBV7-2 with TRBJ1-1, with TRBD1 identical over 8 bases. Germline V gene sequence: CDR1 SGHTA, CDR2 FQGNSA. J gave up 5 bases and V 5 bases, and 10 bases lay outside the gene matches. This CDR3 comprises 15 residues. This chain's CDR3 is CASSPRQGIRTEAFF. The CDR3, as DNA: TGTGCCAGCAGCCCAAGACAGGGGATCAGAACTGAAGCTTTCTTT.

CDR3 protein: CAWSLSTDTQYF. CDR3 nucleotides: TGTGCCTGGAGCCTGAGCACAGATACGCAGTATTTT. The V gene is TRBV30, the J gene TRBJ2-3; D gene uncertain. CDR1 and CDR2 (germline): GTSNPN, SVGIG (reference sequence). There are 12 residues in the CDR3. With 3 bases removed from V and 0 bases from J, the gap between germline ends came to 4 bases.

This clonotype was picked up a small number of times. For the CDR3, the DNA is TGTGCCAGCAGTTCCGCCAGGGTCGGAACTGAAGCTTTCTTT. Its translation is CASSSARVGTEAFF. V is TRBV6-5 and J is TRBJ1-1, with a possible D match to TRBD1 (5 bases). Looked up from germline, CDR1 is MNHEY and CDR2 is SVGAGI. V lost 4 bases, J lost 5 bases, and 14 bases lay in between. The CDR3 extends over 14 amino acids.

This clonotype came up a few times. The V and J genes are TRBV29-1 and TRBJ2-1; D is perhaps TRBD2 (6 bases). CDR1 SQVTM and CDR2 ANQGSEA come from the germline V gene. The CDR3 sequence is 16 residues long. V lost 4 bases to trimming and J lost 6 bases, with 22 bases between them. This CDR3 reads CSVGGPWRGEGNEQFF. In nucleotides, the CDR3 is TGCAGCGTTGGGGGCCCATGGAGGGGTGAGGGCAATGAGCAGTTCTTC.

V gene TRBV6-2 or TRBV6-3 combines with J gene TRBJ2-7; D may be TRBD1 or TRBD2 (5 bases each). V lost 7 bases and J 2 bases, leaving 15 bases between the germline ends. In germline, CDR1 is MNHEY, CDR2 SVGEGT. The CDR3 has 14 amino acids. CDR3 bases: TGTGCCAGCACTAGCATAACGGACACCTACGAGCAGTACTTC. Translated, it gives CASTSITDTYEQYF.

This clonotype was seen a few times. This chain uses TRBV14 with TRBJ2-1; 7 nucleotides line up with TRBD2. Trimming removed 3 bases from V and 5 bases from J; junction bases left unmatched: 4. The CDR3 has 14 amino acids. From germline, CDR1 is SGHDN and CDR2 FVKESK. The CDR3 coding sequence is TGTGCCAGCAGCCAGGCGGGAGCCAACAATGAGCAGTTCTTC. Its protein is CASSQAGANNEQFF.

In its sample, this clonotype was seen a few times. The chain combines TRBV12-3 or TRBV12-4 with TRBJ1-4, with D possibly matching TRBD1 (5 bases). V gave up 1 base and J gave up 6 bases, with 15 bases separating them. The CDR3 runs to 16 residues. Written as DNA, the CDR3 is TGTGCCAGCAGTTTAGGGACATCTGTCGGCCATGAAAAACTGTTTTTT. Amino acids: CASSLGTSVGHEKLFF.

This clonotype was counted ten times or more. CDR3 sequence (DNA): TGCAGTGCGACACCTCCCCAGGGGGGTACGCAGTATTTT. This sequence encodes CSATPPQGGTQYF. The chain combines TRBV20-1 with TRBJ2-3; TRBD1 might be the D (7 bases). The CDR3 sequence is 13 residues long. V was cut by 6 bases and J by 8 bases, with 18 bases left in between. Germline V gene lookup returns CDR1 DFQATT and CDR2 SNEGSKA (reference sequence).

Turning to this clonotype: One junction end disagrees with the germline gene, perhaps due to a read error. The V and J genes are TRBV12-3 or TRBV12-4 and TRBJ2-7; TRBD2 matches 8 bases. The CDR3 is 15 residues long. CDR3 DNA: TGTGCCGGCAGTTTTGGGCTAGCGGGCAACTACGAGCAGTACTTC. Residues: CAGSFGLAGNYEQYF.

In its sample, this clonotype was seen many times. J is TRBJ2-1 and V is TRBV12-3 or TRBV12-4, with TRBD2 as a possible D gene (6 bases). This CDR3 comprises 14 residues. V shed 5 bases and J shed 9 bases, with 17 bases lying between them. In DNA form, the CDR3 reads TGTGCCAGCAGTCCGGGGACCTTTAGCGGTGAGCAGTTCTTC. Its translation: CASSPGTFSGEQFF.

This clonotype turned up a few times. V gene TRBV12-3 or TRBV12-4 combines with J gene TRBJ2-1; D is perhaps TRBD1 (6 bases). V was pared by 3 bases and J by 13 bases, with 16 bases between. The CDR3 totals 13 residues. CDR3 sequence (DNA): TGTGCCAGCAGTTTCACAGGGAGATCTTCCCAGTTCTTC. Residues: CASSFTGRSSQFF.